This T cell receptor (beta chain) was found in a study of Graves' ophthalmopathy and Graves' hyperthyroidism. Trimming cost V 4 bases and J 7 bases, with 11 bases left between them. Germline CDR1 SGHNT, CDR2 YYREEE (reference sequence). This CDR3 is built from 12 residues. RNA transcripts were the template, and TCR beta CDR3 regions were amplified from them. The authors performed first-round RT-PCR with HTBI primers and then a second-round multiplex PCR. TCRdb independently ran MiXCR on the multiplex PCR reads; one entry per CDR3 protein. The table includes about 1.2 million distinct CDR3 sequences, about 35% detected once.

The sequence derives from an adult man with Graves' hyperthyroidism. This chain uses TRBV5-4 with TRBJ1-2, with D unclear. Sequencing was carried out using peripheral blood or thyroid tissue (not recorded which). In DNA form, the CDR3 reads TGTGCCAGCAGCGGACGGTCTATTGGCTACACCTTC. This sequence encodes CASSGRSIGYTF.